This TCR beta chain was identified during a study of Graves' ophthalmopathy and Graves' hyperthyroidism. Study-level results: The model reached about 66% sensitivity and approximately 72% specificity for predicting ophthalmopathy progression. Also, most clonotypes expanded in the thyroid above 0.001 frequency appeared in blood.

This clonotype was seen a few times. Its antigen is unknown. Hyperthyroidism showing no ophthalmopathy within 18 months of follow-up was stable. Lactation, pregnancy, uncontrolled infections and other autoimmune diseases were all grounds for excluding patients. RNA served as the template for amplifying TCR beta CDR3 regions. An opening RT-PCR round employed HTBI primers and preceded a second-round multiplex PCR. Each CDR3 protein gets one entry after TCRdb re-called the multiplex PCR reads with MiXCR. Seen here are 400,000 to 500,000 distinct CDR3 sequences, roughly 21% observed once, and the top ten hold more than 2.5%. Source material: peripheral blood. The receptor's source is a young woman with stable Graves' hyperthyroidism.

In DNA, the CDR3 is TGCGCCAGCAGCATCGGGACAGGGGGCGAGAGCGGGGAGCTGTTTTTT. Encoded protein: CASSIGTGGESGELFF. The rearrangement links TRBV5-1 to TRBJ2-2, with 12 bases matching TRBD1. The germline V gene has CDR1 SGHRS and CDR2 YFSETQ. The V segment lost 4 bases and the J segment 7 bases; nucleotides outside the gene matches: 8. This CDR3 is built from 16 residues.